The TCR beta chain described here comes from a study of blood T cell repertoires in COVID-19. Study-wide background: The United States, Italy and Spain supplied acute and convalescent COVID-19 samples. The analysed material was cDNA or gDNA that came from T cells, B-cell-depleted T cells, or PBMCs.

Assay used: immunoSEQ multiplex PCR; TCRdb lists only in-frame clones, some missing. The table records under 200,000 clones, roughly 90% of them present only once. This sequence originates from a man aged 45-65 years with acute or convalescent COVID-19. The sequencing input was peripheral blood.

The CDR3 spells CASSLVGGPSSGNTIYF. The CDR3 DNA reads TGTGCCAGCAGCTTAGTGGGCGGGCCAAGCTCTGGAAACACCATATATTTT. The chain has TRBV7-2 and TRBJ1-3; no definite D call. The CDR3 runs to 17 residues. CDR1 SGHTA and CDR2 FQGNSA come from the germline V gene. V was shortened by 1 base and J by 0 bases, with 13 bases between the two germline ends.